This T cell receptor (beta chain) came from a study of blood T cells in healthy people across ages. The study's findings and limits: A greater number of naive CD4+ cells and higher diversity distinguished long-lived donors from aged donors. Estimates based on one million T cells were treated as lower bounds.

Worth noting for this clonotype: Its antigen remains unknown.

Next came a second PCR, run for about 6 to 12 cycles, which used a sample-barcoded 5' primer along with a J-beta primer mix. TCRdb re-analysed the 5' RACE reads in MiXCR, keeping a single row per CDR3 protein. The sample carries around 850,000 distinct CDR3 sequences, 35% to 40% recorded once. With 11 bases removed from V and 4 bases from J, the gap between germline ends came to 17 bases. From germline, CDR1 is SNHLY and CDR2 FYNNEI. CDR3 size: 14 residues. The rearrangement uses TRBV2 and TRBJ2-2; the D gene is possibly TRBD2 (6 bases). The sequence was collected from a man aged 18 to 30 in good health. What was sequenced was blood. The CDR3 bases are TGTGCCGGGAGGACTCAGCCGTCCACCGGGGAGCTGTTTTTT. Translation gives CAGRTQPSTGELFF.